The 24 T cell receptor beta chains presented below share a single source sample, sequenced in a study of CD8+ T cells in alopecia areata. Sequencing used cDNA as its template, made by extracting RNA and reverse transcribing it. Sequenced by immunoSEQ multiplex PCR; TCRdb stores in-frame clones only, minus some. In the table there are about 150,000 clones, roughly 53% of which are singletons. The sample in question was CD4+ T cells sorted from blood, obtained at week 0. These receptors all come from a human donor with alopecia areata.

The rearrangement uses TRBV20-1 and TRBJ2-1; D gene ambiguous. Trimming removed 3 bases from V and 10 bases from J, with 7 bases in between. The CDR3 extends over 10 amino acids. Looked up from germline, CDR1 is DFQATT and CDR2 is SNEGSKA (reference sequence). The CDR3: CSASSEEQFF. The CDR3 DNA is TGCAGTGCTAGTAGTGAGGAGCAGTTCTTC.

The chain couples TRBV5-1 to TRBJ1-4; tentatively, D is TRBD1 (5 bases). Germline V CDR1 and CDR2: SGHRS, YFSETQ. Trimming took off 0 bases at V and 4 bases at J, with 7 bases between the two ends. The CDR3 runs to 14 residues. CDR3 coding DNA: TGCGCCAGCAGCTTGGGACAGCTTAATGAAAAACTGTTTTTT. Translated, it gives CASSLGQLNEKLFF.

The gene calls are TRBV11-1 and TRBJ2-1, with 8 bases that match TRBD1. V gave up 5 bases and J gave up 0 bases; unmatched junction bases: 6. Germline values: CDR1 SGHAT, CDR2 FQDESV (reference sequence). The CDR3 runs to 16 residues. CDR3 residues: CASSPWTGRSYNEQFF. In DNA, the CDR3 is TGTGCCAGCAGCCCATGGACAGGGCGCTCCTACAATGAGCAGTTCTTC.

The CDR3 loop reads CASSRTGDVYEQYF. In DNA, the CDR3 is TGTGCCAGCAGCCGGACAGGGGATGTCTACGAGCAGTACTTC. The rearrangement joins TRBV7-9 to TRBJ2-7; 9 bases are a match to TRBD1. V was pared by 5 bases and J by 3 bases, with 5 bases of the junction left unmatched. Per germline, CDR1 SEHNR and CDR2 FQNEAQ (reference sequence). The CDR3 spans 14 residues.

This chain connects TRBV30 to TRBJ1-5; TRBD1 is a possible D gene (5 bases). The length of the CDR3 is 15 residues. CDR1 and CDR2 (germline): GTSNPN, SVGIG (reference sequence). Trimming took 5 bases from V and 4 from J, leaving 18 bases between them. In nucleotides, the CDR3 is TGTGCCTGGCGGGGCGCGGGGGGAGGTAATCAGCCCCAGCATTTT. Translating gives CAWRGAGGGNQPQHF.

CDR3 nucleotide sequence: TGTGCCAGCAGCCAAGATCACGGGGGCTCCTACGAGCAGTACTTC. Translated: CASSQDHGGSYEQYF. The V and J genes are TRBV4-2 and TRBJ2-7; maybe TRBD2 (6 bases). CDR1 is LGHNA and CDR2 is YNFKEQ in the germline V gene. The CDR3 spans 15 residues. V lost 0 bases, J lost 0 bases, and 9 bases lay in between.

The J gene is TRBJ2-7, the V gene TRBV5-1; 7 bases fit TRBD1. This CDR3 comprises 15 residues. Germline loops: CDR1 SGHRS, CDR2 YFSETQ. After removal of 7 bases from V and 2 bases from J, the junction contained 12 bases not matched to a gene. The CDR3 is CASQGTGQLTYEQYF. The CDR3 nucleotides read TGCGCCAGCCAAGGGACGGGACAGCTGACCTACGAGCAGTACTTC.

This clone was seen only a few times. The gene calls are TRBV4-2 and TRBJ2-7; D not certain. The J call may be incorrect, as the DNA end agrees better with TRBJ2-1. The CDR3 sequence is 13 residues long. Germline V lookup: CDR1 LGHNA, CDR2 YNFKEQ. Written as DNA, the CDR3 is TGTGCCAGCAGCCAATCGGACCGATACGAGCAGTTCTTC. Its protein is CASSQSDRYEQFF.

The chain joins TRBV29-1 to TRBJ1-1; TRBD1 might be the D (6 bases). Germline V gene lookup returns CDR1 SQVTM and CDR2 ANQGSEA. The CDR3 runs to 15 residues. V lost 5 bases and J 1 base, leaving 17 bases between the germline ends. The CDR3 nucleotides are TGCAGCGTTCGGGGGCGCGGAGGACCGAACACTGAAGCTTTCTTT. Translation: CSVRGRGGPNTEAFF.

The gene calls are TRBV5-1 and TRBJ2-5, with 10 bases lining up with TRBD1. This CDR3 spans 16 amino acids. The J segment lost 3 bases and the V segment lost 0 bases, leaving 5 bases of the junction unmatched. The germline V gene encodes CDR1 SGHRS and CDR2 YFSETQ. This chain's CDR3 is CASSLEPGTGEETQYF. In DNA, the CDR3 is TGCGCCAGCAGCTTGGAACCCGGGACAGGGGAAGAGACCCAGTACTTC.

With regard to this clone: Additional DNA sequences in this sample encode the identical CDR3. This chain links TRBV30 with TRBJ1-1; TRBD1 agrees at 9 bases. The CDR3 runs 13 residues. The V and J ends lost 3 bases and 4 bases, in that order; junction bases with no gene match: 3. Per germline, CDR1 GTSNPN and CDR2 SVGIG (reference sequence). CDR3 residues: CAWRVTGGTEAFF. The DNA of the CDR3 is TGTGCCTGGAGAGTGACAGGGGGCACTGAAGCTTTCTTT.

This sequence joins TRBV29-1 and TRBJ1-1; TRBD1 matches 12 bases. The trim removed 6 bases at V and 7 bases at J, leaving 6 bases unmatched. The CDR3 consists of 13 residues. The germline CDR1 and CDR2 sequences are SQVTM and ANQGSEA. The CDR3 is CSVGGQGAGEAFF. DNA for the CDR3: TGCAGCGTGGGGGGACAGGGGGCTGGTGAAGCTTTCTTT. Drawing the rest from reference TRBV29-1 and TRBJ1-1, the complete variable domain is SAVISQKPSRDICQRGTSLTIQCQVDSQVTMMFWYRQQPGQSLTLIATANQGSEATYESGFVIDKFPISRPNLTFSTLTVSNMSPEDSSIYLCSVGGQGAGEAFFGQGTRLTVV.

The chain uses TRBV29-1 and TRBJ2-3; 9 bases are shared with TRBD1. CDR1 is SQVTM and CDR2 is ANQGSEA in the germline V gene. CDR3 size: 13 residues. V shed 3 bases, J shed 5 bases, and the junction held 3 bases outside the gene matches. Written as DNA, the CDR3 is TGCAGCGTTGATGGACAGGGGCGAGATACGCAGTATTTT. Its translation: CSVDGQGRDTQYF.

Only a few counts were recorded for this clone. J is TRBJ2-3 and V is TRBV4-1; D perhaps matches TRBD2 (6 bases). The ends were cut back, 1 base at V and 3 bases at J, with 14 bases in the middle. The CDR3 runs to 16 residues. The V gene's germline CDR1 is MGHRA and CDR2 YSYEKL. CDR3 residues: CASSQVKRDLTDTQYF. CDR3 nucleotides: TGCGCCAGCAGCCAAGTGAAACGGGACTTAACAGATACGCAGTATTTT.

The chain combines TRBV7-8 with TRBJ2-5; D uncertain. CDR1 SGHVS and CDR2 FQNEAQ come from the germline V gene. V dropped 3 bases and J dropped 4 bases, with 12 bases sitting between them. The CDR3 runs to 14 residues. The CDR3 here is CASSFRAHIETQYF. The CDR3 DNA sequence: TGTGCCAGCAGCTTCCGGGCGCACATAGAGACCCAGTACTTC.

This clone was counted a few times. The DNA for the CDR3 is TGCAGCGTTGAAGATTACACTGAAGCTTTCTTT. Residues: CSVEDYTEAFF. The chain is built from TRBV29-1 and TRBJ1-1, with no clear D. The germline gives CDR1 SQVTM, CDR2 ANQGSEA. The CDR3 has 11 residues. V lost 0 bases to trimming and J lost 3 bases, with 2 bases between them.

This clone appeared a few times. This sequence joins TRBV4-3 and TRBJ1-2; no definite D call. From germline, CDR1 is LGHNA and CDR2 YSLEER. This CDR3 is 15 amino acids long. Trimming stripped 0 bases from V and 1 base from J, with 9 bases between. The CDR3 DNA is TGCGCCAGCAGCCAAGATGGAGGATTTAACTATGGCTACACCTTC. This gives the protein CASSQDGGFNYGYTF.

This clone was found a few times. J is TRBJ2-2 and V is TRBV18, with D unresolved. Trimming pared 0 bases from V and 4 bases from J, leaving 3 bases between. The CDR3 runs 13 residues. Per germline, CDR1 KGHSH and CDR2 LQKENI. As DNA, the CDR3 is TGTGCCAGCTCACCACCGGGCACCGGGGAGCTGTTTTTT. Protein: CASSPPGTGELFF.

The rearrangement links TRBV4-3 to TRBJ2-5, with a tentative D call TRBD2 (6 bases). Per germline, CDR1 LGHNA and CDR2 YSLEER. The CDR3 covers 14 residues. Trimming took 0 bases from V and 5 from J, leaving 10 bases between them. This CDR3 is CASSQDTSRETQYF. Written as DNA, the CDR3 is TGCGCCAGCAGCCAAGATACTAGCCGGGAGACCCAGTACTTC.

The CDR3 nucleotides are TGTGCCAGCAGTTTCCTCGGGACAGACAGTAACTATGGCTACACCTTC. Amino acids: CASSFLGTDSNYGYTF. The chain couples TRBV27 to TRBJ1-2; 7 positions agree with TRBD1. The CDR3 has 16 amino acids. The trim removed 3 bases at V and 1 base at J, leaving 8 bases unmatched. Germline V gene lookup returns CDR1 MNHEY and CDR2 SMNVEV (reference sequence).

The gene calls are TRBV5-4 and TRBJ1-4; 8 bases line up with TRBD1. Germline V gene data show CDR1 as SGHNT and CDR2 as YYREEE (reference sequence). The V segment lost 3 bases and the J segment 5 bases; nucleotides outside the gene matches: 6. CDR3 length: 15 amino acids. CDR3 bases: TGTGCCAGCAGCTCCAGGGACAGGAACAATGAAAAACTGTTTTTT. Its translation: CASSSRDRNNEKLFF. Looking up the rest from reference TRBV5-4 and TRBJ1-4 gives the full variable domain: ETGVTQSPTHLIKTRGQQVTLRCSSQSGHNTVSWYQQALGQGPQFIFQYYREEENGRGNFPPRFSGLQFPNYSSELNVNALELDDSALYLCASSSRDRNNEKLFFGSGTQLSVL.

The sample holds one count of this clone. This chain uses TRBV6-5 with TRBJ1-5, with no clear D. Per the germline V gene, CDR1 is MNHEY and CDR2 is SVGAGI. With 6 bases removed from V and 5 bases from J, the gap between germline ends came to 11 bases. This CDR3 has 13 amino acids. CDR3 residues: CASRAGVYQPQHF. The CDR3 nucleotides are TGTGCCAGCAGGGCAGGAGTTTATCAGCCCCAGCATTTT.

The chain links TRBV5-6 to TRBJ1-2; TRBD1 matches 7 bases. Germline V gene data show CDR1 as SGHDT and CDR2 as YYEEEE. J gave up 6 bases and V 1 base, and 9 bases lay outside the gene matches. CDR3 size: 15 residues. CDR3 sequence (DNA): TGTGCCAGCAGCTTGTGGGGACAGACGTGGAATGGCTACACCTTC. Translation gives CASSLWGQTWNGYTF.

This clone was found a few times. The gene calls are TRBV19 and TRBJ1-6; D remains ambiguous. The V gene's germline CDR1 is LNHDA and CDR2 SQIVND (reference sequence). V was clipped by 5 bases and J by 8 bases, with 10 bases between them. This CDR3 has 13 amino acids. The CDR3 region is CASSPGPDSPLHF. DNA of the CDR3: TGTGCCAGTAGTCCTGGCCCGGATTCACCCCTCCACTTT.